This T cell receptor (beta chain) stems from a study of CD8 T cells in ankylosing spondylitis (dated 2017 in TCRdb). Study-wide context: The study profiled T cell receptor beta repertoires in healthy donors and ankylosing spondylitis patients to find disease-linked TCR variants. Samples of peripheral blood were taken, and for ankylosing spondylitis patients, synovial fluid was collected as well. The whole study cohort included 90 to 120 healthy donors and 20 to 30 ankylosing spondylitis patients.

What the authors observed across the whole study: Blood from ankylosing spondylitis patients appeared to be characterized by a TCR beta motif made up of 8 or 9 highly homologous amino acid variants. The disease-linked clones had a CD8+ phenotype and were found at relatively low frequencies in peripheral blood. Some motif variants were previously reported in synovial fluid and blood of reactive arthritis patients, suggesting common disease-initiation mechanisms. The disease-linked clones were reported as significantly enriched in matched synovial fluid samples from ankylosing spondylitis patients.

The listed sequencing device is Illumina HiSeq 2500. Quantitative 5'-RACE with molecular barcodes was used to prepare TCR beta libraries. The authors' analysis ran thus. To identify disease-linked TCR variants, a new computational method was used, one built on a probabilistic model of VDJ rearrangement. TCRdb trimmed the raw reads at Q25, called clones with MiXCR and kept productive beta chains. Entries that share a CDR3 protein sequence are merged under the most common genes and DNA. These V and J calls are TCRdb output, not the study's own analysis. The sample includes under 250,000 distinct CDR3 sequences, with roughly 32% observed a single time. The ten largest clones take up approximately 4.4% of the sample. V is clipped by 1 base and J by 4 bases, and the sequence between their germline boundaries is 11 bases long. The germline V gene (reference sequence) specifies DFQATT as CDR1 and SNEGSKA as CDR2. From the cysteine up to the phenylalanine, the CDR3 has a length of 14 residues. Of the read, only the CDR3 DNA is kept; its 42 bases are in frame from base 1.

For this clonotype: Its specific antigen is unknown. Per-base quality was not reported, and no clone a single base away is much larger than it.

Here the chain combines TRBV20-1 and TRBJ1-3; TRBD1 might be the D gene, on 6 matching bases. What was sequenced was blood, either unsorted or a sorted T cell fraction (not recorded which). The sequence came from a male donor with ankylosing spondylitis or in good health (not recorded which). The DNA sequence is as follows: TGCAGTGCTAGAGTGGCCGGGGGCGGAAACACCATATATTTT. The resulting protein is CSARVAGGGNTIYF.